This TCR beta chain came from a study of blood T cells in healthy people across ages. There are 16 residues in the CDR3. The V gene end was trimmed by 5 bases and the J gene end by 7 bases; junction bases not matched to a gene: 12. In germline, CDR1 is LGHNA, CDR2 YNFKEQ. This clonotype was counted a few times. A sample-barcoded 5' primer and a J-beta primer mix were used in a second PCR of about 7 to 12 cycles. Each CDR3 protein is one row after TCRdb ran MiXCR on the 5' RACE reads. The data show roughly 800,000 distinct CDR3 sequences, under 40% seen once. The sequenced material came from blood. The chain recombines TRBV4-2 with TRBJ1-4; 8 bases map to TRBD1. The sequence was obtained from a young man in good health. The CDR3 sequence: CASSKTRQGSGEKLFF. CDR3 nucleotide sequence: TGTGCCAGCAGCAAAACGCGACAGGGGTCGGGTGAAAAACTGTTTTTT.